A selection of T cell receptor beta chains follows, all from one sample in a study of CD8+CD57+ T cells in acquired aplastic anemia. MiXCR, applied by TCRdb to the reads, yields one record per CDR3 protein. The sample lists around 250,000 distinct CDR3 sequences; around 60% were seen once. Sequencing input: sorted CD4+, CD8+, or CD8+CD57+ T cells (not recorded which) from PBMCs. The source is a human donor with severe aplastic anemia or a healthy control (not recorded which). The CDR3 runs from the conserved cysteine through the conserved F or W. The D gene is left open where the match is weak. Size is stated for part of the rows, as once, few or many counts, or as a class when the clone is expanded.

v_call	clone_size	j_call	d_call	cdr3_aa	cdr3_nt
TRBV11-2	many	TRBJ2-7	.	CASSKTGTSGEQYF	TGTGCCAGCAGCAAGACCGGGACGAGCGGCGAGCAGTACTTC
TRBV7-9	.	TRBJ2-7	.	CASGPAGSPTLKGEQYF	TGTGCCAGCGGGCCGGCTGGCTCCCCGACCCTAAAGGGCGAGCAGTACTTC
TRBV20-1	.	TRBJ2-4	TRBD2	CSARESGRNIQYF	TGCAGTGCTAGAGAGAGCGGGAGGAACATTCAGTACTTC
TRBV12-3/TRBV12-4	.	TRBJ2-3	.	CASNPGPVADTQYF	TGTGCCAGCAATCCTGGACCAGTGGCAGATACGCAGTATTTT
TRBV5-4	.	TRBJ2-7	.	CASSTPGLSSEQYF	TGTGCCAGCAGCACCCCGGGACTGTCCTCCGAGCAGTACTTC
TRBV2	.	TRBJ1-1	.	CATSEEGRSGTEAFF	TGTGCGACCAGTGAAGAAGGGAGATCGGGCACTGAAGCTTTCTTT
TRBV7-2	.	TRBJ2-5	.	CASSQGGAGGGETQYF	TGTGCCAGCAGCCAAGGGGGGGCAGGGGGCGGGGAGACCCAGTACTTC
TRBV9	.	TRBJ2-1	TRBD1	CASSVDPGQGLYNEQFF	TGTGCCAGCAGCGTCGACCCGGGACAGGGGCTCTACAATGAGCAGTTCTTC
TRBV12-3/TRBV12-4	few	TRBJ2-1	.	CASSSAETRPNEQFF	TGTGCCAGCAGTTCGGCCGAGACTAGGCCCAATGAGCAGTTCTTC
TRBV2	many	TRBJ2-5	TRBD1	CASSEGTGGETQYF	TGTGCCAGCAGTGAGGGGACAGGCGGAGAGACCCAGTACTTC
TRBV2	.	TRBJ2-7	.	CASSEIVEQPYEQYF	TGTGCCAGCAGTGAAATAGTTGAACAGCCTTACGAGCAGTACTTC
TRBV9	many	TRBJ1-4	.	CASSPSPVRDEKLFF	TGTGCCAGCAGCCCGAGTCCGGTACGGGATGAAAAACTGTTTTTT
TRBV19	.	TRBJ2-1	.	CASSIKGLEQFF	TGTGCCAGTAGTATCAAGGGGCTCGAGCAGTTCTTC
TRBV2	.	TRBJ2-7	.	CASGGISYPDYEQYF	TGTGCCAGCGGGGGAATTTCCTACCCTGACTACGAGCAGTACTTC
TRBV5-1	.	TRBJ2-1	.	CAGSRGSSELGSYNEQFF	TGCGCCGGCAGCCGCGGATCTAGCGAACTAGGCTCCTACAATGAGCAGTTCTTC
TRBV5-6	many	TRBJ1-6	.	CASSLPPRNSPLHF	TGTGCCAGCAGCTTGCCCCCTAGAAATTCACCCCTCCACTTT
TRBV7-3	few	TRBJ2-1	.	CASEGSYNEQFF	TGTGCCAGCGAAGGAAGTTACAATGAGCAGTTCTTC
TRBV7-2	.	TRBJ1-1	.	CASSLLGMNTEAFF	TGTGCCAGCAGCTTACTGGGCATGAACACTGAAGCTTTCTTT
TRBV2	.	TRBJ2-1	TRBD2	CASTPLTSGGYNEQFF	TGTGCCAGCACCCCCTTAACTAGCGGGGGCTACAATGAGCAGTTCTTC
TRBV15	.	TRBJ2-1	TRBD2	CATSSRSGGARNEQFF	TGTGCCACCAGCTCACGTAGCGGGGGGGCCAGAAATGAGCAGTTCTTC
TRBV15	.	TRBJ1-2	.	CATSRERDTNYGYTF	TGTGCCACCAGCAGAGAAAGAGACACCAACTATGGCTACACCTTC
TRBV7-8	.	TRBJ1-1	TRBD1	CASSARPTGGVSAFF	TGTGCCAGCAGCGCCCGGCCTACAGGGGGAGTGAGTGCTTTCTTT
TRBV5-1	once	TRBJ1-1	.	CASSLAGGEVNTETFF	TGCGCCAGCAGCTTGGCTGGGGGAGAGGTGAACACTGAAACTTTCTTT
TRBV7-2	.	TRBJ2-2	.	CASSSRARTSENTGGLFF	TGTGCCAGCAGCTCCCGTGCGCGGACCAGCGAGAACACCGGGGGGCTGTTTTTT
TRBV4-1	many	TRBJ2-3	.	CASSQDGSTDTQYF	TGCGCCAGCAGCCAAGACGGTAGCACAGATACGCAGTATTTT
TRBV6-5	many	TRBJ1-1	.	CASSSILTGSVTEAFF	TGTGCCAGCAGCTCTATTCTTACAGGTTCGGTGACTGAAGCTTTCTTT
TRBV2	once	TRBJ2-7	.	CAGSVRLTLEQYF	TGTGCCGGCAGCGTCAGGCTAACCCTCGAGCAGTACTTC
TRBV9	.	TRBJ2-2	.	CASSVQEFGTGELFF	TGTGCCAGCAGCGTACAGGAGTTCGGCACCGGGGAGCTGTTTTTT
TRBV10-1	once	TRBJ1-1	.	CAISEQVNTEAFF	TGTGCCATCAGTGAGCAAGTGAACACTGAAGCTTTCTTT
TRBV6-4	many	TRBJ1-1	.	CASTSGGGEAFF	TGTGCCAGCACCTCTGGTGGGGGTGAAGCTTTCTTT
TRBV5-4	many	TRBJ1-6	.	CASSPGTENSPLHF	TGTGCCAGCAGCCCGGGGACGGAGAATTCACCCCTCCACTTT
TRBV4-3	.	TRBJ2-1	.	CASSQEQGLYNEQFF	TGCGCCAGCAGCCAAGAACAGGGTCTTTACAATGAGCAGTTCTTC
TRBV6-1	.	TRBJ2-5	.	CASSASSETQYF	TGTGCCAGCAGCGCCTCCAGTGAGACCCAGTACTTC
TRBV29-1	.	TRBJ1-2	.	CSALFPYGYTF	TGCAGCGCCCTATTCCCCTATGGCTACACCTTC
TRBV2	.	TRBJ2-7	.	CASSYPTGAGRHSYEQYF	TGTGCCAGCAGTTACCCAACCGGGGCAGGGCGCCACTCCTACGAGCAGTACTTC
TRBV20-1	once	TRBJ1-6	.	CSAPDRRSSYNSPLHF	TGCAGTGCTCCGGACAGAAGGAGCTCCTATAATTCACCCCTCCACTTT
TRBV9	.	TRBJ1-1	.	CASSVGGHPRTEAFF	TGTGCCAGCAGCGTAGGTGGCCATCCGAGGACTGAAGCTTTCTTT
TRBV19	.	TRBJ1-5	.	CASNERTGGLSNQPQHF	TGTGCCAGTAACGAGAGAACAGGCGGTTTGAGCAATCAGCCCCAGCATTTT
TRBV10-3	.	TRBJ1-1	TRBD1	CAIRDGQGNAEAFF	TGTGCCATCAGGGATGGACAGGGGAACGCTGAAGCTTTCTTT
TRBV2	.	TRBJ2-1	TRBD1	CASSDQGVRGEQFF	TGTGCCAGCAGTGACCAGGGGGTGAGGGGTGAGCAGTTCTTC
TRBV7-2	many	TRBJ2-4	TRBD1	CASSLDRGVNIQYF	TGTGCCAGCAGCTTAGACAGGGGGGTTAACATTCAGTACTTC